The source of this T cell receptor beta chain is a study of T cell repertoires in cytomegalovirus infection. For the study at large: Carrying CMV and the relevant HLA type showed in public TCR beta signatures. Study results and caveats: Dominating the ex vivo response were HLA-C-restricted CMV-specific TCR beta clonotypes.

TCRdb called the reads again in MiXCR, with one record for every CDR3 protein. The profile shows roughly 720,000 distinct CDR3 sequences, 35% of them singletons. CDR1 and CDR2 (germline): SGHVS, FQNEAQ. V was pared by 5 bases and J by 6 bases, with 18 bases between. The CDR3 spans 15 residues. At least ten counts were recorded for this clonotype. As yet, its antigen is unknown. The chain couples TRBV7-8 to TRBJ2-3; D is unclear. This TCR was sampled from a human donor in good health (CMV status not recorded). Some clones in this sample may be carry-over from other donors' samples. Sequencing was carried out using PBMCs. CDR3 in DNA: TGTGCCAGCAGCCCCCATAGAAGGGAACCCGATACGCAGTATTTT. As protein: CASSPHRREPDTQYF.